This section outlines one T cell receptor beta chain sequence together with its context. The target antigen is unknown. The sample comes from a study of Ad26.COV2.S vaccination and SARS-CoV-2 variants. The treatment here: some 20 received Ad26.COV2.S at low or high dose, single or two shots; roughly five received placebo; per-sample allocation not given. Samples were taken on day 63 after the first vaccine or placebo injection. An adult donor aged 18-55 years was enrolled in Boston. Assay used: immunoSEQ multiplex PCR; TCRdb lists only in-frame clones, some missing. The sample consists of 380,000 or so clones, 80% to 90% of them appearing once. Findings and limits, study-wide: Substantial response breadth was reportedly seen for spike-specific CD8+ and CD4+ T cells after vaccination. Ad26.COV2.S recipients had broader spike-specific TCRs (P = 0.0014).

V lost 8 bases to trimming and J lost 4 bases; unmatched junction nucleotides: 10. The germline V gene encodes CDR1 MNHEY and CDR2 SVGAGI. The CDR3 has 14 residues. Source: peripheral blood, taken in a trial of Ad26.COV2.S vaccine versus placebo. The rearrangement links TRBV6-5 to TRBJ1-2; 7 nucleotides match TRBD1. This clonotype originated in a person aged 18-60 years who received the Ad26.COV2.S COVID-19 vaccine or a placebo. CDR3: CASGPTGVSYGYTF. CDR3 DNA sequence: TGTGCCAGCGGACCCACAGGGGTTAGCTATGGCTACACCTTC.